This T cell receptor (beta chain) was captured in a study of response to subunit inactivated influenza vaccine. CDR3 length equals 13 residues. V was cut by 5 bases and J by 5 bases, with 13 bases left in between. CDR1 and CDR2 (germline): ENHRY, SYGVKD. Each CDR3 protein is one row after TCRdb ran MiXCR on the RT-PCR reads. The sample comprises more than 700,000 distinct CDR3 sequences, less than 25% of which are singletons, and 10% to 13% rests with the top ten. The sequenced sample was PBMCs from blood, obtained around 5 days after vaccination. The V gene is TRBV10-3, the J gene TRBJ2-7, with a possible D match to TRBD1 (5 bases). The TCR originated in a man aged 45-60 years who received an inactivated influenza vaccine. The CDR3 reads CAISSRGENEQYF. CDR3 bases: TGTGCCATCAGTTCAAGGGGTGAAAACGAGCAGTACTTC.